The source of this T cell receptor (beta chain) is a study of blood T cell repertoires in COVID-19. About the study: Material from acute and convalescent COVID-19 was sourced from the United States, Italy and Spain. T cells, B-cell-depleted T cells, or PBMCs supplied cDNA or gDNA.

Per the authors' pipeline: Amplifying reference gene primers gave estimates of nucleated cell counts. Using immunoSEQ multiplex PCR, the repertoire was profiled, and TCRdb retains in-frame clones only, with some absent. That table supplies the V and J calls and clone size; D and trimming were determined from the DNA. Found here are about half a million clones, 70% to 90% of them singletons; the top ten hold roughly 3.2%. The CDR3 sequence is 13 residues long. Trimming removed 4 bases from V and 4 bases from J, with 13 bases in between. Germline assignment: CDR1 GTSNPN and CDR2 SVGIG (reference sequence).

J is TRBJ1-1 and V is TRBV30; weak D call: TRBD1 (5 bases). Input material: peripheral blood. The clonotype was recovered from a human donor in a cohort sampled during active COVID-19. The CDR3 DNA is TGTGCCTGGATAGAGGGGAGGAGCACTGAAGCTTTCTTT. Translated: CAWIEGRSTEAFF.